This T cell receptor (beta chain) is drawn from a study of OX40 agonist ivuxolimab in advanced cancers. Study conclusions and caveats: At 0.1-3.0 mg/kg, partial responders had clonal expansion among the lowest observed.

As regards this clone: Its antigen is unknown.

The germline CDR1 and CDR2 sequences are SNHLY and FYNNEI. This CDR3 comprises 15 residues. V lost 1 base, J lost 3 bases, and 10 bases lay in between. TCRdb's table, derived via immunoSEQ multiplex PCR, lists solely in-frame clones and lacks some. Of 99,000 or so clones listed, under 90% were seen once; the top ten hold less than 5.5%. The gene calls are TRBV2 and TRBJ1-5; unclear D gene. The specimen comprised CD4+ or CD8+ T cells sorted from blood, sampled in a trial of the OX40 agonist ivuxolimab. The sequence was obtained from an adult with an advanced solid tumor such as melanoma, head and neck, liver or kidney cancer. CDR3 sequence: CASSEESKNNQPQHF. CDR3 bases: TGTGCCAGCAGTGAAGAGTCCAAAAACAATCAGCCCCAGCATTTT. Combining the CDR3 with reference TRBV2 and TRBJ1-5 gives the whole variable domain EPEVTQTPSHQVTQMGQEVILRCVPISNHLYFYWYRQILGQKVEFLVSFYNNEISEKSEIFDDQFSVERPDGSNFTLKIRSTKLEDSAMYFCASSEESKNNQPQHFGDGTRLSIL.